The 9 T cell receptor beta chains given below trace back to one sample, sequenced in a study of CD8 T cells in Susac syndrome. RNA was extracted with the RNeasy kit, and a quantity of about 0.5 to 1 ug was reverse transcribed using random hexamers. One entry per CDR3 protein results from TCRdb running MiXCR on the immunoSEQ multiplex PCR reads. Found here are 250,000 to 300,000 distinct CDR3 sequences, over 75% of them singletons; the top ten hold around 0.22%. Sample: CD8+ T cells from PBMCs. The receptor source for this set is a human donor with multiple sclerosis.

J is TRBJ1-1 and V is TRBV25-1, with D uncertain. Germline CDR1 and CDR2: MGHDK and SYGVNS. Trimming pared 6 bases from V and 7 bases from J, leaving 18 bases between. The CDR3 is made up of 14 amino acids. As DNA, the CDR3 is TGTGCCAGCAGCCGAACCGGCTCGGGCGATGAAGCTTTCTTT. Amino acids: CASSRTGSGDEAFF.

This clonotype was found once. The genes are TRBV12-3 or TRBV12-4 and TRBJ2-5; 8 bases line up with TRBD2. The ends lost 3 bases at V and 3 bases at J; junction bases unmatched: 15. The CDR3 is 18 amino acids. Here the CDR3 DNA reads TGTGCCAGCAGTTTCGGTCCAGATGAGCGGGAGTTCGAAGAGACCCAGTACTTC. The encoded protein is CASSFGPDEREFEETQYF.

The chain joins TRBV5-5 to TRBJ2-2, with TRBD2 matching over 10 bases. This CDR3 comprises 18 residues. V shed 0 bases and J 6 bases; nucleotides not matched to a gene: 11. Germline V gene sequence: CDR1 SGHKS, CDR2 YYEKEE (reference sequence). This CDR3 reads CASSLVAGGRLDAGELFF. CDR3 DNA: TGTGCCAGCAGCTTGGTAGCGGGAGGCCGCCTCGACGCCGGGGAGCTGTTTTTT.

This clonotype turned up a few times. The CDR3 spells CASSPLGVNSVETQYF. The CDR3 coding sequence is TGTGCCAGCAGTCCTCTAGGGGTAAACTCCGTTGAGACCCAGTACTTC. This rearrangement joins TRBV6-1 to TRBJ2-5; the D gene is possibly TRBD1 (5 bases). CDR1 and CDR2 (germline): MNHNS, SASEGT. Trimming shortened V by 5 bases and J by 5 bases, and 21 bases separated the two germline ends. The CDR3 is 16 residues long.

This chain uses TRBV19 with TRBJ1-1; D is undetermined. V shed 7 bases and J shed 8 bases, with 11 bases lying between them. Per the germline V gene, CDR1 is LNHDA and CDR2 is SQIVND (reference sequence). This CDR3 has 11 residues. The CDR3 nucleotides read TGTGCCAGTATTACGGGGAGAGAAGCTTTCTTT. Translation gives CASITGREAFF.

This clonotype was seen only once. The genes are TRBV11-2 and TRBJ2-1, with TRBD2 matching 7 bases. Germline V lookup: CDR1 SGHAT, CDR2 FQNNGV. After removal of 3 bases from V and 7 bases from J, the junction contained 12 bases not matched to a gene. CDR3 length: 16 residues. The CDR3 reads CASSFDGTTGRNEQFF. Here the CDR3 DNA reads TGTGCCAGCAGCTTTGACGGGACTACGGGGAGGAATGAGCAGTTCTTC.

This sequence joins TRBV19 and TRBJ1-5; D may be TRBD1 (5 bases). There are 14 residues in the CDR3. Trimming pared 4 bases from V and 3 bases from J, leaving 10 bases between. The germline V gene has CDR1 LNHDA and CDR2 SQIVND (reference sequence). CDR3 sequence reads: CASSTWDANQPQHF. DNA of the CDR3: TGTGCCAGTAGTACCTGGGACGCCAATCAGCCCCAGCATTTT.

The chain carries TRBV5-1 and TRBJ2-5, with TRBD2 matching over 8 bases. Germline loops: CDR1 SGHRS, CDR2 YFSETQ. This CDR3 contains 12 residues. The V gene end was trimmed by 2 bases and the J gene end by 10 bases; junction bases not matched to a gene: 4. The CDR3 bases are TGCGCCAGCAGCTTAAGCGGGAGCATCCAGTACTTC. It encodes CASSLSGSIQYF.

The chain employs TRBV7-8 and TRBJ2-1; D may correspond to TRBD1 or TRBD2 (6 bases each). The germline V gene encodes CDR1 SGHVS and CDR2 FQNEAQ. The CDR3 extends over 18 amino acids. Trimming stripped 1 base from V and 5 bases from J, with 21 bases between. The CDR3 region has the DNA TGTGCCAGCAGCTTAGAGGCAGGGGCGGGACAACGAAACAATGAGCAGTTCTTC. Its translation: CASSLEAGAGQRNNEQFF.